This T cell receptor (beta chain) was recorded in a study of blood T cell repertoires in COVID-19 (TCRdb year 2020). Background for the entire study: Samples covering the acute and convalescent phases of COVID-19 were provided by collaborators in the United States, Italy and Spain. The repertoires were released in a freely available public database intended as a resource for research on the immune response to SARS-CoV-2. Where available, HLA class I and class II types were obtained from metadata supplied by the sample provider rather than from assay-based typing. The samples were drawn from the first 160 participants of the ongoing ImmuneRACE study and from 1,200 or so subjects provided by 6 global collaborators. Nearly every sample came with metadata listing a de-identified subject ID, COVID-19 status, age in years and sex. The material from the prospective study consisted of cDNA or gDNA derived from T cells, B-cell-depleted T cells, or PBMCs. Subjects who had been exposed to COVID-19, were actively infected with it, or had recovered from it provided the deeply sampled blood TCRbeta repertoires that made up the dataset. General study outcomes and caveats: The quantity of clinical and demographic metadata differed by source and by participant and was supplied without curation.

CDR1 MDHEN and CDR2 SYDVKM were looked up in the germline V gene. From the cysteine through the phenylalanine, the CDR3 covers 14 amino acids. The only DNA kept is the CDR3, 42 bases in frame from the first base. V is reduced by 6 bases and J by 0 bases, leaving a spacing of 10 bases between them. Note on this clone: Its recognized antigen is unknown. No base quality values were provided; no much bigger clone lies one nucleotide off.

TCRbeta CDR3 regions were amplified from genomic DNA by means of the immunoSEQ Assay, a bias-controlled multiplex PCR. On the authors' methods: Nucleated cell counts per sample were estimated from amplification of reference gene primers within the assay. To quantify the absolute abundance of each unique TCRbeta CDR3 rearrangement, sequence reads were collapsed and filtered. For each sample, productive Simpson clonality was calculated by taking the square root of Simpson's diversity index across productive rearrangements. TCRdb carries this immuneACCESS record with in-frame sequences only. Its versions omit some clonotypes, under half of them owing to an unresolved V gene in the studies checked, with the rest unexplained. From that table come the V and J calls and clone size; the DNA was used to work out D and trimming. For this sample the table gives 200,000 or so clones, of which about 89% were detected only once. Under 7.5% of the sample lies in the top ten.

Samples from volunteer blood donors who had recovered from COVID-19 were contributed by a second Seattle source. Collaborating institutions collected whole blood in K2EDTA tubes following their own protocols. Collaborator samples were shipped for TCRbeta analysis as frozen whole blood, isolated PBMCs, or DNA extracted from either sample type. Sequenced: peripheral blood. The chain uses TRBV28 and TRBJ2-3, with the D gene not clear enough to name. The clonotype originates from a man aged 55 to 69 who had recovered from COVID-19. CDR3 reads: CASRHRASTDTQYF. The DNA sequence is as follows: TGTGCCAGCAGGCACCGAGCGAGCACAGATACGCAGTATTTT.